The T cell receptor beta chain described here comes from a study of blood T cell repertoires in COVID-19. About the research overall: The origin of the acute and convalescent COVID-19 samples was the United States, Italy and Spain. T cells, B-cell-depleted T cells, or PBMCs provided the cDNA or gDNA that served as material.

The V gene end was trimmed by 5 bases and the J gene end by 5 bases; junction bases not matched to a gene: 13. The CDR3 extends over 17 amino acids. The V gene's germline CDR1 is SGHTA and CDR2 FQGTGA. TCRdb's copy holds only in-frame clones and misses some; the assay was immunoSEQ multiplex PCR. The data show about 70,000 clones, over 70% seen once. Material: peripheral blood. This receptor was obtained from a man aged 70 or older with acute or convalescent COVID-19. This chain links TRBV7-3 with TRBJ2-1, with 9 nucleotides matching TRBD2. CDR3: CASSPQFLAGGDNEQFF. The CDR3 DNA follows: TGTGCCAGCAGCCCCCAGTTCCTTGCGGGAGGGGACAATGAGCAGTTCTTC.